The 5 T cell receptor beta chains given below trace back to one sample, sequenced in a study of CD8 T cells in ankylosing spondylitis. Each CDR3 protein gets one entry after TCRdb re-called the 5' RACE reads with MiXCR. The sample carries around 39,000 distinct CDR3 sequences, 15% to 20% recorded once. Sequencing was done on a sample of blood. These receptor sequences come from a male donor with ankylosing spondylitis or in good health (not recorded which).

This chain joins TRBV3-1 and TRBJ2-1, with D possibly TRBD1 on 6 matching bases. CDR3 size: 12 residues. V was trimmed by 8 bases and J by 13 bases, leaving 18 bases between them. Germline V gives CDR1 LGHDT, CDR2 YNNKEL (reference sequence). CDR3 nucleotides: TGTGCCAGCCAGCTAGGGACACTCACCCAGTTCTTC. Its translation is CASQLGTLTQFF.

This clonotype appeared once. The rearrangement links TRBV12-3 or TRBV12-4 to TRBJ2-3; TRBD1 matches at 7 bases. V lost 3 bases, J lost 5 bases, and 5 bases stayed unmatched. The CDR3 has 14 amino acids. The CDR3 spells CASSLRGQLDTQYF. In DNA, the CDR3 is TGTGCCAGCAGTTTGAGGGGGCAATTAGATACGCAGTATTTT.

The chain uses TRBV9 and TRBJ2-1; no clear D gene. The CDR3 totals 11 residues. Germline V gene sequence: CDR1 SGDLS, CDR2 YYNGEE. Trimming pared 4 bases from V and 3 bases from J, leaving 2 bases between. CDR3 nucleotides: TGTGCCAGCAGCAACTACAATGAGCAGTTCTTC. The encoded protein is CASSNYNEQFF.

This clonotype was picked up a small number of times. The rearrangement uses TRBV4-3 and TRBJ2-1; D remains unclear. Trimming stripped 0 bases from V and 10 bases from J, with 16 bases between. The germline V gene encodes CDR1 LGHNA and CDR2 YSLEER. The CDR3 length is 15 residues. The CDR3 nucleotides are TGCGCCAGCAGCCAAGATATGGCCTCAGGACCCGAGCAGTTCTTC. Its protein is CASSQDMASGPEQFF.

The sample holds a few counts of this clonotype. The chain links TRBV7-2 to TRBJ2-3; D is perhaps TRBD1 or TRBD2 (5 bases each). Germline V gives CDR1 SGHTA, CDR2 FQGNSA. V lost 5 bases and J lost 0, with 9 bases in between. CDR3 size: 14 residues. As DNA, the CDR3 is TGTGCCAGCAGCCCCGGGACCAGCACAGATACGCAGTATTTT. This sequence encodes CASSPGTSTDTQYF.